This TCR beta chain was identified in a study of spatial heterogeneity in lung cancer. General observations from the study: Expanded alpha and beta TCR counts within tumors tracked tumor mutation counts. Tumor T cells had an estimated coverage that came to about 7% for alpha chains and 13% for beta chains.

A distinct unique molecular identifier was carried by each TCR cDNA molecule. TCRdb ran MiXCR on the 5' RACE reads and lists one entry per CDR3 protein. Of 9,000 to 9,500 distinct CDR3 sequences in the sample, roughly 8.8% were seen once. Time point meaning: sample taken at primary tumor resection. Patients with untreated early-stage non-small cell lung cancer, numbering some 72, were the donors. On this clonotype itself: Its cognate antigen is unknown. This may come from a read error, since a much larger clone is one base off.

This TCR derives from a male donor with early-stage non-small cell lung cancer. The sequences come from lung tumor tissue, collected at surgery.

The CDR3 is CASSHLADMQYF. The CDR3 nucleotides read TGCGCCAGCAGCCACTTAGCAGATATGCAGTATTTT. The chain joins TRBV4-1 to TRBJ2-3; D not certain. Germline V CDR1 and CDR2: MGHRA, YSYEKL. This CDR3 region has 12 residues.